The 21 T cell receptor beta chains below come from one sample, sequenced in a study of a mutant IDH1 vaccine in newly diagnosed glioma. Noted time point: baseline, week 1 (first vaccination visit). Treatment given: pre-vaccination baseline after standard-of-care therapy. TCRdb's copy holds only in-frame clones and misses some; the assay was immunoSEQ multiplex PCR. This table has over 15,000 clones, 95% to 96% appearing once. The input for sequencing was peripheral blood mononuclear cells (PBMCs), taken from a glioma patient treated with radiotherapy, temozolomide or both. The source of these receptors is a woman aged 18-30 years with glioma. Some clones in this sample may be carry-over from other donors' samples.

The count of this clone is one. The rearrangement links TRBV29-1 to TRBJ2-7; possible D gene TRBD2, 6 bases. The CDR3 is made up of 13 amino acids. Trimming took off 4 bases at V and 6 bases at J, with 16 bases between the two ends. CDR1 is SQVTM and CDR2 is ANQGSEA in the germline V gene. The CDR3 reads CSVVPEGWSEQYF. The CDR3 DNA reads as TGCAGCGTTGTACCGGAGGGGTGGAGCGAGCAGTACTTC.

The chain couples TRBV19 to TRBJ2-1; 15 bases match TRBD2. Germline-derived CDR1 and CDR2 are LNHDA and SQIVND (reference sequence). The V gene end was trimmed by 5 bases and the J gene end by 7 bases; junction bases not matched to a gene: 9. This CDR3 is 17 amino acids long. The CDR3 protein is CASSLGLAGGPGNEQFF. In DNA form, the CDR3 reads TGTGCCAGTAGTCTCGGACTAGCGGGAGGGCCGGGGAATGAGCAGTTCTTC.

The chain couples TRBV7-2 to TRBJ1-2; D uncertain. This CDR3 is 13 amino acids long. Germline V gene data show CDR1 as SGHTA and CDR2 as FQGNSA. Trimming pared 3 bases from V and 7 bases from J, leaving 12 bases between. This CDR3 is CASSLDPTGGYTF. In DNA, the CDR3 is TGTGCCAGCAGCTTGGACCCCACGGGTGGCTACACCTTC.

This clone was detected only a few times. The rearrangement joins TRBV29-1 to TRBJ2-5, with D maybe TRBD2 (6 bases). The V end lost 3 bases, the J end lost 5 bases, and 13 bases lay between the germline ends. The length of the CDR3 is 13 residues. CDR1 is SQVTM and CDR2 is ANQGSEA in the germline V gene. CDR3 sequence (DNA): TGCAGCGTTGATAAGGGAGGAAGGGAGACCCAGTACTTC. Protein: CSVDKGGRETQYF.

The chain employs TRBV25-1 and TRBJ2-2, with 7 bases identical to TRBD2. The junction had 14 bases not matched to a gene; V was cut back by 10 bases and J by 3 bases. Germline V gives CDR1 MGHDK, CDR2 SYGVNS. The CDR3 runs 16 residues. The CDR3 loop is CATQGREEWHTGELFF. CDR3 nucleotide sequence: TGTGCCACCCAAGGACGGGAGGAGTGGCACACCGGGGAGCTGTTTTTT.

The J gene is TRBJ1-4, the V gene TRBV19; D is perhaps TRBD1 (5 bases). The V end lost 1 base, the J end lost 8 bases, and 11 bases lay between the germline ends. The length of the CDR3 is 14 residues. CDR1 LNHDA and CDR2 SQIVND come from the germline V gene (reference sequence). CDR3 coding DNA: TGTGCCAGTAGTATAGCGGCAGGGAACGAAAAACTGTTTTTT. Its protein product is CASSIAAGNEKLFF.

This chain links TRBV19 with TRBJ1-5; D not certain. Between the trimmed V and J ends, which lost 7 bases and 2 bases, there was a span of 9 bases. Per germline, CDR1 LNHDA and CDR2 SQIVND (reference sequence). This CDR3 has 13 residues. The CDR3 region has the DNA TGTGCCAGTATGGAAACAGGCAATCAGCCCCAGCATTTT. Translated: CASMETGNQPQHF.

The V gene is TRBV5-5, the J gene TRBJ2-2; unclear D gene. This CDR3 is built from 15 residues. Trimming took off 5 bases at V and 3 bases at J, with 14 bases between the two ends. CDR1 and CDR2 from the germline V gene are SGHKS and YYEKEE (reference sequence). CDR3 sequence reads: CASSYARTDTGELFF. The CDR3 DNA is TGTGCCAGCAGTTATGCACGGACCGACACCGGGGAGCTGTTTTTT.

This clone was found once. The chain carries TRBV6-6 and TRBJ1-1; D is unresolved. CDR3 size: 13 residues. Trimming took 6 bases from V and 9 from J, leaving 17 bases between them. The germline V gene encodes CDR1 MNHNY and CDR2 SVGAGI (reference sequence). The CDR3 DNA reads as TGTGCCAGCAGAGCCGAAGAGCATAACCAAGCTTTCTTT. As protein: CASRAEEHNQAFF.

The rearrangement uses TRBV19 and TRBJ1-1; D gene uncertain. CDR1 is LNHDA and CDR2 is SQIVND in the germline V gene (reference sequence). The CDR3 covers 15 residues. The germline V and J ends were trimmed by 8 bases and 0 bases, with 16 bases remaining between them. CDR3 nucleotide sequence: TGTGCCAGTGATTCGGGCAGCCTCATGAACACTGAAGCTTTCTTT. This gives the protein CASDSGSLMNTEAFF.

The chain combines TRBV2 with TRBJ1-3; D gene uncertain. From germline, CDR1 is SNHLY and CDR2 FYNNEI. This CDR3 comprises 14 residues. The V and J ends lost 4 bases and 0 bases respectively, with 7 bases between them. CDR3 amino acids: CASSGSRSGNTIYF. Here the CDR3 DNA reads TGTGCCAGCAGTGGCTCACGCTCTGGAAACACCATATATTTT.

This chain links TRBV6-1 with TRBJ2-3; D unresolved. Germline loops: CDR1 MNHNS, CDR2 SASEGT. The CDR3 runs to 15 residues. Trimming took 2 bases from V and 2 from J, leaving 11 bases between them. CDR3 coding DNA: TGTGCCAGCAGTGAATGGGTCTCAACCACAGATACGCAGTATTTT. Its protein product is CASSEWVSTTDTQYF.

This chain uses TRBV6-5 with TRBJ1-2, with 12 nucleotides matching TRBD1. CDR1 and CDR2 (germline): MNHEY, SVGAGI. J lost 4 bases, V lost 6 bases, and 6 bases had no gene match. The CDR3 loop spans 15 amino acids. In DNA, the CDR3 is TGTGCCAGCAGCCCCGGGACAGGGGGCCCCTATGGCTACACCTTC. It yields the protein CASSPGTGGPYGYTF.

The chain couples TRBV28 to TRBJ2-3; D uncertain. Trimming stripped 4 bases from V and 3 bases from J, with 20 bases between. Looked up from germline, CDR1 is MDHEN and CDR2 is SYDVKM. The CDR3 consists of 17 residues. This CDR3 reads CASSSSYSLAQTDTQYF. The CDR3 DNA reads TGTGCCAGCAGTTCCTCCTACAGCTTGGCCCAAACAGATACGCAGTATTTT.

This clone showed up just once. V usage is TRBV4-3 and J usage is TRBJ1-2, with TRBD1 identical over 9 bases. The junction had 9 bases not matched to a gene; V was cut back by 6 bases and J by 4 bases. Per germline, CDR1 LGHNA and CDR2 YSLEER. This CDR3 region has 15 residues. The CDR3 spells CASRPDRGGSYGYTF. The CDR3 DNA follows: TGCGCCAGCAGACCGGACAGGGGAGGTTCCTATGGCTACACCTTC.

V gene TRBV28 combines with J gene TRBJ1-4, with a weak D call TRBD1 (5 bases). Trimming removed 8 bases from V and 7 bases from J, with 17 bases in between. This CDR3 contains 14 residues. From germline, CDR1 is MDHEN and CDR2 SYDVKM. The CDR3 DNA reads TGTGCCAGCGGGATGGTCAGGGTGGGTGAAAAACTGTTTTTT. This encodes CASGMVRVGEKLFF.

V and J are TRBV5-4 and TRBJ2-2; D not certain. CDR3 size: 14 residues. Trimming took 4 bases from V and 2 from J, leaving 9 bases between them. CDR1 SGHNT and CDR2 YYREEE come from the germline V gene (reference sequence). The CDR3 DNA follows: TGTGCCAGCAGCGTCACCATTAACACCGGGGAGCTGTTTTTT. Residues: CASSVTINTGELFF.

This chain joins TRBV21-1 and TRBJ1-5. TRBV21-1 is assigned pseudogene status. The CDR3 runs to 16 residues. CDR3 DNA sequence: TGTGCCAGCAGCCATAAGAGGGAGAATGTCAATCAGCCCCAGCATTTT. This translates into CASSHKRENVNQPQHF.

This rearrangement joins TRBV10-3 to TRBJ2-5; TRBD1 might be the D (6 bases). Germline CDR1 reads ENHRY; CDR2 reads SYGVKD. With 6 bases removed from V and 2 bases from J, the gap between germline ends came to 10 bases. This CDR3 spans 13 amino acids. The CDR3, as DNA: TGTGCCATCAGGGGACAACCTCAAGAGACCCAGTACTTC. This translates into CAIRGQPQETQYF.

The chain employs TRBV18 and TRBJ1-4, with 9 bases lining up with TRBD1. The CDR3 is 16 residues long. CDR1 KGHSH and CDR2 LQKENI come from the germline V gene. The junction had 10 bases not matched to a gene; V was cut back by 3 bases and J by 8 bases. The CDR3 bases are TGTGCCAGCTCACCGGTCCGTCGGGACAGGGCCGAAAAACTGTTTTTT. It is translated as CASSPVRRDRAEKLFF.

V is TRBV7-8 and J is TRBJ2-1; 10 bases agree with TRBD2. The CDR3 contains 16 residues. Looked up from germline, CDR1 is SGHVS and CDR2 is FQNEAQ. V trimming: 4 bases; J trimming: 3 bases; junction bases outside the gene matches: 6. DNA of the CDR3: TGTGCCAGCAGCTCCGCACTAGCGGGACTCTACAATGAGCAGTTCTTC. It is translated as CASSSALAGLYNEQFF. Full variable domain (rest looked up from reference TRBV7-8 and TRBJ2-1): GAGVSQSPRYKVAKRGQDVALRCDPISGHVSLFWYQQALGQGPEFLTYFQNEAQLDKSGLPSDRFFAERPEGSVSTLKIQRTQQEDSAVYLCASSSALAGLYNEQFFGPGTRLTVL.